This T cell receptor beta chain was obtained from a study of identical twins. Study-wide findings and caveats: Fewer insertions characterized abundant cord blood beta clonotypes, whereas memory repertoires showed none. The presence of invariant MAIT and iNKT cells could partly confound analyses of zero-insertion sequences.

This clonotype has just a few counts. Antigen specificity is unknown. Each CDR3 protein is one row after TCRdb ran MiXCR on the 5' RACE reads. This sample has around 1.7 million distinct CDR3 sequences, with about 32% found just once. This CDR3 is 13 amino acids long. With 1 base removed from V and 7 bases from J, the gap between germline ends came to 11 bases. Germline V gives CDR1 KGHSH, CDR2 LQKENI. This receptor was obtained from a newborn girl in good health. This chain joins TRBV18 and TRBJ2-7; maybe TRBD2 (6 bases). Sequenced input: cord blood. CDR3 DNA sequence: TGTGCCAGCTCACCACACATGGGAGGAGAGCAGTACTTC. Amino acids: CASSPHMGGEQYF.